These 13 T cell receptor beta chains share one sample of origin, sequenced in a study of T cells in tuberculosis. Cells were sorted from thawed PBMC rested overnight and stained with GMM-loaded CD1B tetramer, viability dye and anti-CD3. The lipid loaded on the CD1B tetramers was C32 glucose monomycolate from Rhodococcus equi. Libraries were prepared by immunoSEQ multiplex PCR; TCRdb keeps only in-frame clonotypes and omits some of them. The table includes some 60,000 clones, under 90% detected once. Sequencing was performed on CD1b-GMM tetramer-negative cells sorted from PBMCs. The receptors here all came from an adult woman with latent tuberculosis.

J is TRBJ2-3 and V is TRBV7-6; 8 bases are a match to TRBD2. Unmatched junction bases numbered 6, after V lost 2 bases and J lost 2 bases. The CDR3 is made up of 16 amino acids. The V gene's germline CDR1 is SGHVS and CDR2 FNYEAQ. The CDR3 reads CASSLRLAGATDTQYF. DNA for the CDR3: TGTGCCAGCAGCTTAAGGCTAGCGGGCGCCACAGATACGCAGTATTTT.

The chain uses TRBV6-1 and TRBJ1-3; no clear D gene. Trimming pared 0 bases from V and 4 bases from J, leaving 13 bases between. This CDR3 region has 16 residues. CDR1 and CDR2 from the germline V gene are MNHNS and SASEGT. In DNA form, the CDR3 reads TGTGCCAGCAGTGAAGCACCCGGAGGGCTGGGAAACACCATATATTTT. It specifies CASSEAPGGLGNTIYF.

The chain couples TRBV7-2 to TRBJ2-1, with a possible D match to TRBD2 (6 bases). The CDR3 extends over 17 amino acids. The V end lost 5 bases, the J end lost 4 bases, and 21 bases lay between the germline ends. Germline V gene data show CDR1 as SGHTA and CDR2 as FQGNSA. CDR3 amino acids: CASSKERFGGRYNEQFF. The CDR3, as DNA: TGTGCCAGCAGCAAGGAGCGTTTTGGAGGGAGGTACAATGAGCAGTTCTTC.

CDR3 residues: CASSLGLAGTDTQYF. CDR3 bases: TGTGCCAGCAGCTTAGGGTTAGCCGGCACAGATACGCAGTATTTT. The V and J genes are TRBV7-9 and TRBJ2-3; unclear D gene. V was pared by 1 base and J by 1 base, with 9 bases between. The CDR3 sequence is 15 residues long. CDR1 is SEHNR and CDR2 is FQNEAQ in the germline V gene (reference sequence).

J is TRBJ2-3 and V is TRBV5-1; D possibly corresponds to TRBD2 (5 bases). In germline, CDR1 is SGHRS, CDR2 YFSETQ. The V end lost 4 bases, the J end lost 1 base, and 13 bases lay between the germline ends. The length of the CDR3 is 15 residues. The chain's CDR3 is CASSPTSIGTDTQYF. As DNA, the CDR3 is TGCGCCAGCAGCCCCACTAGTATTGGCACAGATACGCAGTATTTT.

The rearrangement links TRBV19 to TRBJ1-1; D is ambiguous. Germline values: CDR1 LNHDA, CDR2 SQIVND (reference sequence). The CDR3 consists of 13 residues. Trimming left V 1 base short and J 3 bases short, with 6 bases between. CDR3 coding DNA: TGTGCCAGTAGTATAGTGTCAGACACTGAAGCTTTCTTT. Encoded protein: CASSIVSDTEAFF.

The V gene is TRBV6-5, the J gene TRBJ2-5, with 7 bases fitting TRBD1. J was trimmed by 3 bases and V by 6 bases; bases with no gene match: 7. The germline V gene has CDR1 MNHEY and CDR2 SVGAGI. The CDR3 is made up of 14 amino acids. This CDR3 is CASSRGGREETQYF. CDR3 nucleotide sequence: TGTGCCAGCAGCCGAGGGGGCAGAGAAGAGACCCAGTACTTC.

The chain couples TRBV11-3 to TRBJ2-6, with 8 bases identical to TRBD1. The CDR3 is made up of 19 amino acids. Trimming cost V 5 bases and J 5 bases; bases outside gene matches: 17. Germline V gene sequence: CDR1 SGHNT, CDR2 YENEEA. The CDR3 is CASSPAGQGQHLWANVLTF. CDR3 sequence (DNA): TGTGCCAGCAGCCCTGCAGGACAGGGCCAGCACCTCTGGGCCAACGTCCTGACTTTC.

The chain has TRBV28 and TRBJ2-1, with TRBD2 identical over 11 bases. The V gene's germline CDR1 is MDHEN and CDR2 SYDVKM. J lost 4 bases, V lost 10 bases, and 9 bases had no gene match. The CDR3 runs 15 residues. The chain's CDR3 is CATFRLAGFYNEQFF. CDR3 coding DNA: TGTGCCACCTTCAGACTAGCGGGATTTTACAATGAGCAGTTCTTC.

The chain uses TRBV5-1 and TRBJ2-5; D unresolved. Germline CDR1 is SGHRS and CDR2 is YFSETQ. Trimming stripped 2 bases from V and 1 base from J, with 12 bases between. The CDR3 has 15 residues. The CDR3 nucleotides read TGCGCCAGCAGCTTCTCCCCCGCTACCCAAGAGACCCAGTACTTC. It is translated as CASSFSPATQETQYF. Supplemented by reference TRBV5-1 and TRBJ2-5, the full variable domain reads KAGVTQTPRYLIKTRGQQVTLSCSPISGHRSVSWYQQTPGQGLQFLFEYFSETQRNKGNFPGRFSGRQFSNSRSEMNVSTLELGDSALYLCASSFSPATQETQYFGPGTRLLVL.

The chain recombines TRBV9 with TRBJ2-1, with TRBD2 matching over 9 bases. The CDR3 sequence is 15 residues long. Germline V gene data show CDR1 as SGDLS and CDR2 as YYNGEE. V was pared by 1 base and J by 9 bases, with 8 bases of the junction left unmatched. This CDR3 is CASSVRSGRSTEQFF. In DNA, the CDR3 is TGTGCCAGCAGCGTACGGAGCGGGAGGTCGACTGAGCAGTTCTTC.

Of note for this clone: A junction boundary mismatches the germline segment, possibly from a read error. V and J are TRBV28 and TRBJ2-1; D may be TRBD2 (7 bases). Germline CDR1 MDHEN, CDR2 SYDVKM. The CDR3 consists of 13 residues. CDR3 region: CASSSVPRGGRLF. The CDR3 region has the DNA TGTGCCAGCAGCAGCGTACCGAGGGGGGGGAGGCTCTTC.

The CDR3 coding sequence is TGCGCCAGCAGCCATGACACCGGGACAGGGGGGTACAATGAGCAGTTCTTC. As protein: CASSHDTGTGGYNEQFF. V usage is TRBV4-1 and J usage is TRBJ2-1; TRBD1 matches 11 bases. V was pared by 3 bases and J by 4 bases, with 8 bases of the junction left unmatched. The CDR3 totals 17 residues. Germline CDR1 and CDR2: MGHRA and YSYEKL.